The clone carrying this TCR beta chain showed up just a few times. Its antigen is undetermined. Its ends do not fully match the called genes, so a read error is possible. This sample was taken from a study of cytomegalovirus exposure and HLA in healthy donors. The CDR3 runs to 16 residues. The germline V gene encodes CDR1 SEHNR and CDR2 FQNEAQ (reference sequence). Whole-study findings and limits: Among the CMV-associated chains, a few were confirmed in vitro as specific for CMV antigens. In a later analysis, about 17,000 TCR beta sequences were associated with HLA alleles at 0.05 false discovery rate.

The PCR employed 60 Vbeta primers together with 13 Jbeta primers. Measured with immunoSEQ multiplex PCR; TCRdb has only the in-frame clones, and not every one. The table has some 130,000 clones, 75% seen once. The clonotype comes from a man aged 30 to 45 in good health and CMV-seronegative. The sequencing input was PBMCs. J is TRBJ2-3 and V is TRBV7-9; 9 bases map to TRBD2. CDR3 DNA: TGTTCCAGCAGCCAGAGGGCTAGCGGGGCCCAGGATACGCAGTATTTT. As protein: CSSSQRASGAQDTQYF.